These 13 T cell receptor beta chains share one sample of origin, sequenced in a study of CD8 T cells in ankylosing spondylitis (dated by TCRdb to 2017 to 2019). The library was prepared using 5' RACE. Sequencing was carried out with an Illumina HiSeq 2500. Using fastp at Q25 and MiXCR, TCRdb reprocessed the public reads and kept productive beta chains. Each entry is one CDR3 protein sequence, shown with its most common DNA and genes. This sample gives approximately 350,000 distinct CDR3 sequences in total; over 12% of them show up just once. Roughly 0.99% of the sample lies in the top ten. Sequencing was performed on blood, either unsorted or a sorted T cell fraction (not recorded which). The receptors were gathered from a male donor with ankylosing spondylitis or in good health (not recorded which).

This clonotype was seen a handful of times. The chain's CDR3 is CASSQGLRRREGGDTQYF. CDR3 bases: TGCGCCAGCAGCCAAGGACTCCGTCGGCGGGAGGGCGGAGATACGCAGTATTTT. The chain recombines TRBV4-1 with TRBJ2-3; 9 bases agree with TRBD2. CDR3 length equals 18 residues. J lost 5 bases, V lost 1 base, and 13 bases had no gene match. Looked up from germline, CDR1 is MGHRA and CDR2 is YSYEKL.

This clonotype was counted ten times or more. The chain combines TRBV27 with TRBJ2-2; weak D call: TRBD2 (7 bases). In germline, CDR1 is MNHEY, CDR2 SMNVEV (reference sequence). With 6 bases removed from V and 1 base from J, the gap between germline ends came to 12 bases. The CDR3 covers 15 residues. The DNA of the CDR3 is TGTGCCAGCAGCAAAAGGGGGGGGAACACCGGGGAGCTGTTTTTT. Protein: CASSKRGGNTGELFF.

The chain joins TRBV30 to TRBJ1-1; no clear D. V lost 0 bases and J lost 1, with 12 bases in between. Germline CDR1 GTSNPN, CDR2 SVGIG (reference sequence). The length of the CDR3 is 15 residues. The CDR3 loop reads CAWSVWAQRNTEAFF. In DNA form, the CDR3 reads TGTGCCTGGAGTGTTTGGGCGCAGAGGAACACTGAAGCTTTCTTT.

This clonotype was detected many times. This chain joins TRBV27 and TRBJ1-1; 7 nucleotides agree with TRBD1. In germline, CDR1 is MNHEY, CDR2 SMNVEV (reference sequence). The junction had 4 bases not matched to a gene; V was cut back by 0 bases and J by 3 bases. This CDR3 contains 15 residues. The DNA of the CDR3 is TGTGCCAGCAGTTTATCGAACAGGGGTTACACTGAAGCTTTCTTT. It encodes CASSLSNRGYTEAFF.

This clonotype appeared many times. Its ends do not fully match the called genes, so a read error is possible. J is TRBJ1-5 and V is TRBV5-1; no reliable D call. CDR1 is SGHRS and CDR2 is YFSETQ in the germline V gene. CDR3 length: 13 amino acids. Here the CDR3 DNA reads TGTGCCAGCAGTCGAGATAGCAATCAGCCCCAGCATTTT. It encodes CASSRDSNQPQHF.

The chain carries TRBV27 and TRBJ1-1, with D uncertain. The CDR3 totals 15 residues. Trimming removed 5 bases at V and 4 bases at J, with 17 bases between. Germline V CDR1 and CDR2: MNHEY, SMNVEV (reference sequence). CDR3 DNA sequence: TGTGCCAGCAGTCCCTCCCTCGGAGGGTTCACTGAAGCTTTCTTT. Amino acids: CASSPSLGGFTEAFF.

This chain connects TRBV3-1 to TRBJ1-1; D uncertain. Per germline, CDR1 LGHDT and CDR2 YNNKEL (reference sequence). Trimming stripped 2 bases from V and 7 bases from J, with 11 bases between. The CDR3 extends over 13 amino acids. The CDR3 is CASSQIEKSEAFF. In nucleotides, the CDR3 is TGTGCCAGCAGCCAAATTGAAAAAAGTGAAGCTTTCTTT.

The DNA for the CDR3 is TGTGCCAGCACCCCATCCCAAACAGGGACCCCCTACGAGCAGTACTTC. It codes for CASTPSQTGTPYEQYF. The chain carries TRBV27 and TRBJ2-7; maybe TRBD1 (6 bases). This CDR3 is built from 16 residues. The V gene's germline CDR1 is MNHEY and CDR2 SMNVEV (reference sequence). Deletions cut 7 bases from V and 2 bases from J, with 21 bases between.

This clonotype showed up just a few times. J is TRBJ2-7 and V is TRBV12-3 or TRBV12-4; 9 nucleotides line up with TRBD2. CDR3 size: 15 residues. The ends lost 6 bases at V and 7 bases at J; junction bases unmatched: 13. The CDR3 loop is CASRRGGQITTEQYF. The CDR3 DNA reads as TGTGCCAGCAGGCGGGGGGGACAGATTACGACAGAGCAGTACTTC.

The chain employs TRBV5-1 and TRBJ1-1, with a weak D call TRBD1 (5 bases). V lost 4 bases to trimming and J lost 11 bases, with 24 bases between them. The CDR3 spans 15 residues. From germline, CDR1 is SGHRS and CDR2 YFSETQ. For the CDR3, the DNA is TGCGCCAGCAGCCCAGTGGAGGGGACGTCCCACGGGGCTTTCTTT. This gives the protein CASSPVEGTSHGAFF.

In this sample, this clonotype turned up a few times. The rearrangement uses TRBV10-1 and TRBJ2-2, with 8 bases fitting TRBD1. This CDR3 has 15 amino acids. The germline V gene has CDR1 WNHNN and CDR2 SYGVQD (reference sequence). J lost 0 bases, V lost 6 bases, and 3 bases had no gene match. CDR3 coding DNA: TGCGCCAGCAGATTGGACAGGGCGAACACCGGGGAGCTGTTTTTT. Protein product: CASRLDRANTGELFF.

The chain links TRBV10-3 to TRBJ1-4; 7 positions agree with TRBD1. The CDR3 consists of 16 residues. Per germline, CDR1 ENHRY and CDR2 SYGVKD. With V trimmed by 4 bases and J by 3 bases, 8 bases remained unmatched. The CDR3 DNA is TGTGCCATCAGTGCTAAGTATGGGACAGCTAATGAAAAACTGTTTTTT. This sequence encodes CAISAKYGTANEKLFF.

This clonotype was observed at least ten times. The J gene is TRBJ2-7, the V gene TRBV29-1; D may be TRBD1 (6 bases). The CDR3 covers 12 residues. Trimming pared 7 bases from V and 3 bases from J, leaving 13 bases between. Germline loops: CDR1 SQVTM, CDR2 ANQGSEA. For the CDR3, the DNA is TGCAGCGCTTGGACAGCCAACTACGAGCAGTACTTC. It yields the protein CSAWTANYEQYF.